This paragraph reports one T cell receptor beta chain. Germline V gene lookup returns CDR1 SGHTA and CDR2 FQGNSA. This CDR3 has 15 amino acids. Trimming removed 7 bases from V and 1 base from J, with 15 bases in between. TCRdb recomputed calls from the RT-PCR reads with MiXCR, one row per CDR3 protein. The sample records tens of thousands of distinct CDR3 sequences, roughly 5.1% being singletons. This sample was included in a study of patients and donors after allogeneic stem cell transplantation. Sequencing used blood, either unsorted or a sorted T cell fraction (not recorded which). V is TRBV7-2 and J is TRBJ2-3; TRBD1 might be the D (7 bases). This clonotype was sampled from a human donor who was either an allogeneic HSCT recipient or a stem cell or donor lymphocyte infusion donor (not recorded which). It is not recorded whose cells these are; they may come from a transplant donor. The CDR3 DNA follows: TGTGCCAGCACCCAGGGGGGTATCGGCACAGATACGCAGTATTTT. It is translated as CASTQGGIGTDTQYF. Complete variable domain (other parts from reference TRBV7-2 and TRBJ2-3): GAGVSQSPSNKVTEKGKDVELRCDPISGHTALYWYRQSLGQGLEFLIYFQGNSAPDKSGLPSDRFSAERTGGSVSTLTIQRTQQEDSAVYLCASTQGGIGTDTQYFGPGTRLTVL.